Listed here are 5 T cell receptor beta chains from one sample, sequenced in a study of blood T cell repertoires in COVID-19. The protocol was immunoSEQ multiplex PCR, while the TCRdb copy is restricted to in-frame clones and leaves out a portion. The sample shows 150,000 to 200,000 clones, more than 75% of them seen only once. Sequencing used peripheral blood. The receptors come from a man aged 40-49 years with active or convalescent COVID-19.

The chain carries TRBV18 and TRBJ2-3; 9 bases are a match to TRBD1. Trimming at V came to 2 bases and at J to 5 bases, leaving 5 bases not matched to a gene. The CDR3 consists of 15 residues. Germline V gene lookup returns CDR1 KGHSH and CDR2 LQKENI. This CDR3 is CASSPNRGLGDTQYF. The CDR3 nucleotides read TGTGCCAGCTCACCAAACAGGGGGCTTGGAGATACGCAGTATTTT.

The chain is built from TRBV10-1 and TRBJ1-2; 10 bases match TRBD1. Trimming took 10 bases from V and 5 from J; bases not matched to a gene: 22. The V gene's germline CDR1 is WNHNN and CDR2 SYGVQD (reference sequence). CDR3 size: 18 residues. The DNA for the CDR3 is TGCGCCACCTTCACGGGGGGACAGGGGTTTCTTTATGGGTATGGCTACACCTTC. Its protein product is CATFTGGQGFLYGYGYTF.

The chain recombines TRBV19 with TRBJ2-5; TRBD1 matches 7 bases. Germline values: CDR1 LNHDA, CDR2 SQIVND (reference sequence). CDR3 length: 15 residues. V shed 5 bases and J 1 base; nucleotides not matched to a gene: 7. In nucleotides, the CDR3 is TGTGCCAGTAGTCTCGGGACAGCCGTCCAAGAGACCCAGTACTTC. Protein: CASSLGTAVQETQYF.

The chain uses TRBV6-2 or TRBV6-3 and TRBJ1-1, with TRBD1 matching 8 bases. V shed 2 bases, J shed 4 bases, and the junction held 3 bases outside the gene matches. There are 14 residues in the CDR3. The germline CDR1 and CDR2 sequences are MNHEY and SVGEGT. The CDR3 here is CASSYVTGVTEAFF. For the CDR3, the DNA is TGTGCCAGCAGTTACGTGACAGGGGTCACTGAAGCTTTCTTT.

This chain uses TRBV29-1 with TRBJ2-2, with D unresolved. Trimming cost V 3 bases and J 3 bases, with 5 bases left between them. The CDR3 is 12 residues long. Germline V gene sequence: CDR1 SQVTM, CDR2 ANQGSEA. The CDR3 nucleotides read TGCAGCGTTGATACTTACACCGGGGAGCTGTTTTTT. Translated: CSVDTYTGELFF.